This T cell receptor (beta chain) was sequenced for a study of graft-versus-host responses after intestinal transplantation. Points from the study as a whole: Recipient marrow contained GvH clones, some of which appeared first in ileum or blood.

Germline assignment: CDR1 SEHNR and CDR2 FQNEAQ (reference sequence). This CDR3 has 13 residues. V was cut by 3 bases and J by 2 bases, with 7 bases left in between. Data came from immunoSEQ multiplex PCR; TCRdb stores just in-frame clones and leaves some out. The repertoire holds around 13,000 clones, with roughly two fifths as singletons. Responder cells that were proliferating and CFSE-low, both CD3+CD4+ and CD3+CD8+, were sorted after the reaction. The source is a human patient who received an intestinal transplant. This specimen consisted of alloreactive CD4+ T cells from a mixed lymphocyte reaction culture, obtained before intestinal transplant. Subset defined: CFSE-low proliferating T cells sorted from approximately 6-day pre-transplant mixed lymphocyte reaction (GvH or HvG direction). J is TRBJ1-1 and V is TRBV7-9; D may be TRBD1 (5 bases). CDR3 bases: TGTGCCAGCAGCTTCGGGGGAAACACTGAAGCTTTCTTT. Its protein is CASSFGGNTEAFF.